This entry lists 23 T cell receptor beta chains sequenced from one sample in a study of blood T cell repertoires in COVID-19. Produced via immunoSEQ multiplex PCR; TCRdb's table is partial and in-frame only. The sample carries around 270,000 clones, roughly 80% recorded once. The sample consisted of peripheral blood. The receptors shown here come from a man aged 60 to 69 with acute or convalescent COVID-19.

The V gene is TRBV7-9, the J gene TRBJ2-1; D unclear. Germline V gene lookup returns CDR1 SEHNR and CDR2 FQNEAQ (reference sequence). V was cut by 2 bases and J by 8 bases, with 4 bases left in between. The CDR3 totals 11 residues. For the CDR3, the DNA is TGTGCCAGCAGCTTATTCGATGAGCAGTTCTTC. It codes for CASSLFDEQFF.

CDR3 region: CASSAFGAGNTDTQYF. The CDR3, as DNA: TGTGCCAGCAGCGCCTTTGGGGCGGGGAACACAGATACGCAGTATTTT. The chain is built from TRBV7-3 and TRBJ2-3; perhaps TRBD2 as D (6 bases). Germline lookup yields CDR1 SGHTA and CDR2 FQGTGA. The CDR3 runs 16 residues. The germline V and J ends were trimmed by 5 bases and 2 bases, with 17 bases remaining between them. Full variable domain (rest looked up from reference TRBV7-3 and TRBJ2-3): GAGVSQTPSNKVTEKGKYVELRCDPISGHTALYWYRQSLGQGPEFLIYFQGTGAADDSGLPNDRFFAVRPEGSVSTLKIQRTERGDSAVYLCASSAFGAGNTDTQYFGPGTRLTVL.

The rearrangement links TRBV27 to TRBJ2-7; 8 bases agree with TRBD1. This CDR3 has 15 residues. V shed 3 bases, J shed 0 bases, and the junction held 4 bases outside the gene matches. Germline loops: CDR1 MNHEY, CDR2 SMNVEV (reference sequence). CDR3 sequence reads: CASSFAGGRSYEQYF. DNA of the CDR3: TGTGCCAGCAGTTTCGCAGGGGGCCGCTCCTACGAGCAGTACTTC.

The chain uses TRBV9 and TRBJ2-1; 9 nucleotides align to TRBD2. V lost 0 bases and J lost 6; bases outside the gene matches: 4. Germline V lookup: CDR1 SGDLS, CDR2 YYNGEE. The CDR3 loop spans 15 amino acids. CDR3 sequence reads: CASSVVSGGSNEQFF. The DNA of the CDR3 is TGTGCCAGCAGCGTAGTTAGCGGGGGATCCAATGAGCAGTTCTTC.

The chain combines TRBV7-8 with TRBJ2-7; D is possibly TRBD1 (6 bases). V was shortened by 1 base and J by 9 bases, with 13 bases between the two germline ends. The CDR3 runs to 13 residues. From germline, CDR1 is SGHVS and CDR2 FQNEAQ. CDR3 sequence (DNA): TGTGCCAGCAGCTTAGGACAGGTCGACCGGCAGTACTTC. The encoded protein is CASSLGQVDRQYF. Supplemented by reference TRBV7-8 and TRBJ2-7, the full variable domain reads GAGVSQSPRYKVAKRGQDVALRCDPISGHVSLFWYQQALGQGPEFLTYFQNEAQLDKSGLPSDRFFAERPEGSVSTLKIQRTQQEDSAVYLCASSLGQVDRQYFGPGTRLTVT.

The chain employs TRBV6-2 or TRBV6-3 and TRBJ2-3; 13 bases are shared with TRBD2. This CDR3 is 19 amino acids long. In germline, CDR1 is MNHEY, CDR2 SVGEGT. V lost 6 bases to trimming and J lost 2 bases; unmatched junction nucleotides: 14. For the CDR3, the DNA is TGTGCCAGCAGGCCTTTGACTAGCGGGGGGCCTATCCCCACAGATACGCAGTATTTT. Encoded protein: CASRPLTSGGPIPTDTQYF.

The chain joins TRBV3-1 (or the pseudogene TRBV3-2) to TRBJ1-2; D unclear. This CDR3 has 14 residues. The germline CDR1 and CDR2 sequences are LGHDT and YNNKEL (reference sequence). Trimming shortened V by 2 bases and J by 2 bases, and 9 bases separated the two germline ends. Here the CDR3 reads CASSQNGENYGYTF. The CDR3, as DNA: TGTGCCAGCAGCCAAAATGGGGAGAACTATGGCTACACCTTC.

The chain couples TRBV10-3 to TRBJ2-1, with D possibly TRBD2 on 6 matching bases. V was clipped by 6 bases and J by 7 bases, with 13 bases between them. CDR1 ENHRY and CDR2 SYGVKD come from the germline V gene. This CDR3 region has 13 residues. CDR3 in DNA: TGTGCCATCAGCCCGGGGGTGTCAAATGAGCAGTTCTTC. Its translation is CAISPGVSNEQFF.

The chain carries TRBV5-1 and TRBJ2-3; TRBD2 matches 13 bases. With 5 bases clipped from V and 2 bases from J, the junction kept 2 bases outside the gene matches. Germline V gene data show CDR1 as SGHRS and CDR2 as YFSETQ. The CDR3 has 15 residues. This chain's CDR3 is CASRLAGGNTDTQYF. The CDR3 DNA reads TGCGCCAGCAGACTAGCGGGAGGGAACACAGATACGCAGTATTTT.

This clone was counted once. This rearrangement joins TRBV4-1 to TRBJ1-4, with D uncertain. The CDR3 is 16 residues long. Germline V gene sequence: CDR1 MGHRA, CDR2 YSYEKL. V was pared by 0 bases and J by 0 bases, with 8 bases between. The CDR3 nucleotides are TGCGCCAGCAGCCAAGAGAGAGCCTCAACTAATGAAAAACTGTTTTTT. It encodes CASSQERASTNEKLFF.

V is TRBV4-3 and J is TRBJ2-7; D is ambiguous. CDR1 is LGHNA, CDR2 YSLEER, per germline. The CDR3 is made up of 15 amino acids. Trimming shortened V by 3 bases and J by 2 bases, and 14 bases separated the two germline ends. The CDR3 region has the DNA TGCGCCAGCAGCCAGCGGATCGACCGAACCTACGAGCAGTACTTC. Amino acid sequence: CASSQRIDRTYEQYF.

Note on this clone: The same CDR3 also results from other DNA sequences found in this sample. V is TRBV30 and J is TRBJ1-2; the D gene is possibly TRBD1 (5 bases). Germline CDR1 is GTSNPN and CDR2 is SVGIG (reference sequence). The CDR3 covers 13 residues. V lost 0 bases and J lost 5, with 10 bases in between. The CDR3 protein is CAWSVQGTYGYTF. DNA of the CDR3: TGTGCCTGGAGTGTGCAGGGAACTTATGGCTACACCTTC.

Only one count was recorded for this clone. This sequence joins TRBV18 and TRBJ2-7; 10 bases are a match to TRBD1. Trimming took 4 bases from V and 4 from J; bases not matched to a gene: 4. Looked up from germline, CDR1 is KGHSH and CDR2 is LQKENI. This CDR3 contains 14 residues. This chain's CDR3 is CASSLGTGAYEQYF. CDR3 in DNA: TGTGCCAGCTCACTCGGGACAGGGGCGTACGAGCAGTACTTC.

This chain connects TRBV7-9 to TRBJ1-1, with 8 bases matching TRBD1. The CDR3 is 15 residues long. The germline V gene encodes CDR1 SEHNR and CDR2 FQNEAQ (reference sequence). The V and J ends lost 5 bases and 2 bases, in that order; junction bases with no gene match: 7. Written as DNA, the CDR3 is TGTGCCAGCAGCCCTTGGACAGGGAGTAACACTGAAGCTTTCTTT. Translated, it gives CASSPWTGSNTEAFF.

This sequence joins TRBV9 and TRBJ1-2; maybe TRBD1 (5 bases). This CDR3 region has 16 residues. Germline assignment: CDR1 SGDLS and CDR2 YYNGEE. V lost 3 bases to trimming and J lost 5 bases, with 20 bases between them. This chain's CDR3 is CASSEGGASRTYGYTF. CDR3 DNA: TGTGCCAGCAGCGAGGGAGGGGCTAGTAGGACGTATGGCTACACCTTC.

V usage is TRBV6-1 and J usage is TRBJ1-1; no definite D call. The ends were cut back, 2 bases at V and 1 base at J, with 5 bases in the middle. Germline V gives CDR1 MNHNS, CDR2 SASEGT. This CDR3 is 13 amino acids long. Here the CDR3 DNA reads TGTGCCAGCAGTGAAATCAGGAACACTGAAGCTTTCTTT. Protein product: CASSEIRNTEAFF.

The CDR3 DNA is TGCGCCAGCAGCCAAATCGGACTAGAGGAGCAGTACTTC. It yields the protein CASSQIGLEEQYF. The J gene is TRBJ2-7, the V gene TRBV4-3; TRBD2 matches at 7 bases. The CDR3 spans 13 residues. Germline V gives CDR1 LGHNA, CDR2 YSLEER. The junction had 5 bases not matched to a gene; V was cut back by 2 bases and J by 7 bases.

The CDR3 sequence is CAWRAWRGNHNEQFF. The CDR3 nucleotides read TGTGCCTGGAGGGCGTGGCGGGGGAACCACAATGAGCAGTTCTTC. The rearrangement links TRBV30 to TRBJ2-1; 7 bases line up with TRBD2. This CDR3 comprises 15 residues. Per the germline V gene, CDR1 is GTSNPN and CDR2 is SVGIG (reference sequence). Trimming removed 3 bases from V and 5 bases from J; junction bases left unmatched: 10.

The CDR3 sequence: CASSQEGERWGGEYEQYF. The CDR3 bases are TGTGCCAGCAGCCAAGAGGGTGAGCGGTGGGGGGGCGAGTACGAGCAGTACTTC. The V gene is TRBV3-1 (or the pseudogene TRBV3-2), the J gene TRBJ2-7, with D maybe TRBD2 (7 bases). Per germline, CDR1 LGHDT and CDR2 YNNKEL (reference sequence). CDR3 length equals 18 residues. The V gene lost 0 bases and the J gene lost 4 bases, with 22 bases spanning the gap.

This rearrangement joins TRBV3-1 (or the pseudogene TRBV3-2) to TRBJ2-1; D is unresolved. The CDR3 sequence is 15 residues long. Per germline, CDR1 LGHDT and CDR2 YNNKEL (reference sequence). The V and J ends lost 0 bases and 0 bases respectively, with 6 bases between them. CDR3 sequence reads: CASSQDLVSYNEQFF. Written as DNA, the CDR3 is TGTGCCAGCAGCCAAGATCTTGTCTCCTACAATGAGCAGTTCTTC.

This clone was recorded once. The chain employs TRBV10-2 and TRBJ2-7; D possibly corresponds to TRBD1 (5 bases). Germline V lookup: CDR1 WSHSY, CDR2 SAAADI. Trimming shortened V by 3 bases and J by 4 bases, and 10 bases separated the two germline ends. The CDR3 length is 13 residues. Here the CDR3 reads CASSDSDSYEQYF. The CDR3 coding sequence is TGCGCCAGCAGTGATTCCGACAGTTACGAGCAGTACTTC.

CDR3 region: CASSLGPSGGYTF. The CDR3 bases are TGTGCCAGCAGTTTGGGCCCCAGCGGTGGCTACACCTTC. The chain recombines TRBV27 with TRBJ1-2; D is ambiguous. Germline CDR1 MNHEY, CDR2 SMNVEV (reference sequence). The CDR3 has 13 residues. Trimming took 3 bases from V and 7 from J, leaving 12 bases between them.

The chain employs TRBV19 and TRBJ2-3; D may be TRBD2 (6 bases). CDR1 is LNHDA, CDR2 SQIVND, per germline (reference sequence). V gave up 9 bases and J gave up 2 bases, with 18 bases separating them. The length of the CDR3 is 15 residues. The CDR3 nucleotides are TGTGCCAGCGTAGGCCCGGGACTTAACACAGATACGCAGTATTTT. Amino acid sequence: CASVGPGLNTDTQYF.